Listed here are 31 T cell receptor beta chains from one sample, sequenced in a study of control samples from healthy donors and cancer patients. Only in-frame clones appear in the TCRdb table, and some are missing; sequencing was by immunoSEQ multiplex PCR. The sample contains about 120,000 clones, about 90% of which appear only once. Sequencing input: blood. All receptors derive from a man younger than 35 in good health.

This clone was picked up a small number of times. The chain uses TRBV5-1 and TRBJ1-2, with D unresolved. Germline assignment: CDR1 SGHRS and CDR2 YFSETQ. The CDR3 is 13 amino acids. V dropped 6 bases and J dropped 4 bases, with 13 bases sitting between them. CDR3 residues: CASMPTSGYGYTF. CDR3 sequence (DNA): TGCGCCAGCATGCCAACCTCCGGCTATGGCTACACCTTC. Based on the CDR3 plus reference TRBV5-1 and TRBJ1-2, the full variable domain is KAGVTQTPRYLIKTRGQQVTLSCSPISGHRSVSWYQQTPGQGLQFLFEYFSETQRNKGNFPGRFSGRQFSNSRSEMNVSTLELGDSALYLCASMPTSGYGYTFGSGTRLTVV.

V gene TRBV7-2 combines with J gene TRBJ1-5; no clear D gene. The CDR3 spans 12 residues. Trimming took 3 bases from V and 7 from J, leaving 7 bases between them. Germline V gene lookup returns CDR1 SGHTA and CDR2 FQGNSA. The CDR3 protein is CASSFPGQPQHF. The CDR3 DNA reads as TGTGCCAGCAGCTTCCCGGGGCAGCCCCAGCATTTT.

V is TRBV4-3 and J is TRBJ1-2; perhaps TRBD1 as D (5 bases). This CDR3 is 15 amino acids long. CDR1 and CDR2 (germline): LGHNA, YSLEER. V was pared by 0 bases and J by 8 bases, with 16 bases between. CDR3 sequence (DNA): TGCGCCAGCAGCCAAGATCGGGTCAGGGCGGCGGGCTACACCTTC. This codes for CASSQDRVRAAGYTF.

The chain combines TRBV6-5 with TRBJ2-7; TRBD1 is a possible D gene (7 bases). Trimming removed 10 bases at V and 0 bases at J, with 10 bases between. This CDR3 spans 12 amino acids. Per germline, CDR1 MNHEY and CDR2 SVGAGI. CDR3 amino acids: CATRGDSYEQYF. The DNA of the CDR3 is TGTGCCACCAGGGGGGACTCCTACGAGCAGTACTTC.

The chain is built from TRBV9 and TRBJ1-2; TRBD1 is a possible D gene (5 bases). The V gene lost 2 bases and the J gene lost 3 bases, with 17 bases spanning the gap. CDR1 is SGDLS, CDR2 YYNGEE, per germline. CDR3 length: 16 residues. The CDR3 sequence is CASSVGLGRGDYGYTF. For the CDR3, the DNA is TGTGCCAGCAGCGTGGGACTAGGGAGGGGCGACTATGGCTACACCTTC.

This clone appeared a single time. The V call is TRBV4-3, the J call TRBJ2-3, with 8 bases fitting TRBD2. This CDR3 spans 17 amino acids. Germline CDR1 reads LGHNA; CDR2 reads YSLEER. V shed 0 bases, J shed 2 bases, and the junction held 7 bases outside the gene matches. The CDR3 sequence is CASSQDESSGFTDTQYF. DNA for the CDR3: TGCGCCAGCAGCCAAGATGAATCTAGCGGGTTCACAGATACGCAGTATTTT.

V is TRBV5-1 and J is TRBJ1-5; tentative D call: TRBD1 (6 bases). Deletions cut 3 bases from V and 1 base from J, with 11 bases between. This CDR3 region has 15 residues. Germline CDR1 SGHRS, CDR2 YFSETQ. CDR3: CASSWGGLSNQPQHF. DNA for the CDR3: TGCGCCAGCAGCTGGGGGGGCTTGAGCAATCAGCCCCAGCATTTT.

This clone appeared once. The CDR3 nucleotides are TGTGCCAGCAGTTCATCTAGCGGGGGGCGAGAGCAGTACTTC. It translates to CASSSSSGGREQYF. The chain combines TRBV28 with TRBJ2-7; 11 nucleotides agree with TRBD2. Germline CDR1 and CDR2: MDHEN and SYDVKM. J was trimmed by 7 bases and V by 4 bases; bases with no gene match: 6. The CDR3 sequence is 14 residues long.

The chain joins TRBV5-1 to TRBJ2-2, with TRBD2 matching over 7 bases. J lost 3 bases, V lost 0 bases, and 2 bases had no gene match. The CDR3 runs to 15 residues. CDR1 is SGHRS and CDR2 is YFSETQ in the germline V gene. The CDR3 loop is CASSLAAGDTGELFF. CDR3 sequence (DNA): TGCGCCAGCAGCTTGGCTGCGGGGGACACCGGGGAGCTGTTTTTT.

This chain uses TRBV5-8 with TRBJ1-1, with D tentatively TRBD1 (6 bases). V was trimmed by 0 bases and J by 3 bases, leaving 9 bases between them. Germline lookup yields CDR1 SGHTS and CDR2 YDEGEE. The CDR3 has 14 residues. CDR3 nucleotides: TGTGCCAGCAGCTTGGACAGGGATCACACTGAAGCTTTCTTT. Its protein product is CASSLDRDHTEAFF.

The rearrangement links TRBV28 to TRBJ1-2, with TRBD1 as a possible D gene (5 bases). Germline V gives CDR1 MDHEN, CDR2 SYDVKM. V lost 3 bases to trimming and J lost 4 bases, with 15 bases between them. The CDR3 length is 15 residues. The CDR3 nucleotides are TGTGCCAGCAGTTTCTCTCCGGGACCCATCTATGGCTACACCTTC. This gives the protein CASSFSPGPIYGYTF.

In this sample, this clone turned up a few times. This chain connects TRBV25-1 to TRBJ1-1; the D is unclear. Germline V gives CDR1 MGHDK, CDR2 SYGVNS. The length of the CDR3 is 13 residues. V lost 8 bases and J 2 bases, leaving 12 bases between the germline ends. CDR3 DNA: TGTGCCAGCTGTGGACGGGAAAACACTGAAGCTTTCTTT. Amino acids: CASCGRENTEAFF. Looking up the rest from reference TRBV25-1 and TRBJ1-1 gives the full variable domain: EADIYQTPRYLVIGTGKKITLECSQTMGHDKMYWYQQDPGMELHLIHYSYGVNSTEKGDLSSESTVSRIRTEHFPLTLESARPSHTSQYLCASCGRENTEAFFGQGTRLTVV.

V gene TRBV4-2 combines with J gene TRBJ2-6; perhaps TRBD2 as D (6 bases). V was shortened by 3 bases and J by 0 bases, with 6 bases between the two germline ends. CDR3 size: 15 residues. Looked up from germline, CDR1 is LGHNA and CDR2 is YNFKEQ. CDR3 loop: CASSQEGSGANVLTF. CDR3 in DNA: TGTGCCAGCAGCCAGGAGGGCTCTGGGGCCAACGTCCTGACTTTC.

This rearrangement joins TRBV4-2 to TRBJ2-3; 11 positions agree with TRBD2. The germline V gene has CDR1 LGHNA and CDR2 YNFKEQ. The CDR3 runs to 17 residues. Trimming removed 1 base from V and 2 bases from J; junction bases left unmatched: 5. The CDR3 DNA is TGTGCCAGCAGCCAAGTCGGACTAGCGGGTTTCACAGATACGCAGTATTTT. Translated: CASSQVGLAGFTDTQYF.

The chain employs TRBV12-3 or TRBV12-4 and TRBJ1-6, with D possibly TRBD1 on 5 matching bases. This CDR3 spans 13 amino acids. Trimming removed 6 bases from V and 9 bases from J, with 12 bases in between. CDR3 sequence (DNA): TGTGCCAGCAGGACAGAATTCAGTTCACCCCTCCACTTT. Its translation is CASRTEFSSPLHF.

V gene TRBV12-5 combines with J gene TRBJ2-7; D perhaps matches TRBD1 (7 bases). CDR1 and CDR2 from the germline V gene are LGHNT and FRNRAP. V was clipped by 4 bases and J by 5 bases, with 18 bases between them. The CDR3 runs 15 residues. DNA for the CDR3: TGTGCTAGTGGTTGGCCGACAGGGACTTCTGACGAGCAGTACTTC. It yields the protein CASGWPTGTSDEQYF. Drawing the rest from reference TRBV12-5 and TRBJ2-7, the complete variable domain is DARVTQTPRHKVTEMGQEVTMRCQPILGHNTVFWYRQTMMQGLELLAYFRNRAPLDDSGMPKDRFSAEMPDATLATLKIQPSEPRDSAVYFCASGWPTGTSDEQYFGPGTRLTVT.

This clone was seen a single time. The chain is built from TRBV5-1 and TRBJ2-2, with D uncertain. CDR3 length: 15 residues. With 6 bases removed from V and 1 base from J, the gap between germline ends came to 13 bases. Germline V lookup: CDR1 SGHRS, CDR2 YFSETQ. The chain's CDR3 is CASKIIAGNTGELFF. The CDR3 coding sequence is TGCGCCAGCAAAATAATTGCAGGGAACACCGGGGAGCTGTTTTTT.

The V gene is TRBV7-2, the J gene TRBJ2-3, with 16 bases matching TRBD2. Germline-derived CDR1 and CDR2 are SGHTA and FQGNSA. This CDR3 spans 20 amino acids. V dropped 0 bases and J dropped 5; count of bases not matched to a gene: 11. In DNA, the CDR3 is TGTGCCAGCAGCTTAGCTTGGGGGACTAGCGGGAGGGCCTGGGTAGATACGCAGTATTTT. Translating gives CASSLAWGTSGRAWVDTQYF.

This clone appeared once. This chain joins TRBV19 and TRBJ1-2; a possible D gene is TRBD1 (6 bases). Trimming took 3 bases from V and 7 from J, leaving 18 bases between them. Per germline, CDR1 LNHDA and CDR2 SQIVND (reference sequence). The CDR3 has 15 amino acids. The CDR3 is CASSMVTGKESGYTF. In nucleotides, the CDR3 is TGTGCCAGTAGTATGGTCACAGGGAAGGAGAGTGGCTACACCTTC.

The rearrangement links TRBV6-6 to TRBJ2-1, with unresolved D. V dropped 0 bases and J dropped 7 bases, with 7 bases sitting between them. The CDR3 has 13 residues. Germline CDR1 is MNHNY and CDR2 is SVGAGI (reference sequence). CDR3 loop: CASSYSPWNEQFF. In nucleotides, the CDR3 is TGTGCCAGCAGTTACTCGCCCTGGAATGAGCAGTTCTTC.

The rearrangement links TRBV5-4 to TRBJ1-2, with unresolved D. Germline V gene sequence: CDR1 SGHNT, CDR2 YYREEE (reference sequence). The CDR3 consists of 13 residues. The V and J ends lost 3 bases and 8 bases respectively, with 14 bases between them. This CDR3 is CASSSNRQGGYTF. In DNA form, the CDR3 reads TGTGCCAGCAGCTCCAACCGGCAAGGCGGCTACACCTTC.

The CDR3 loop reads CASSPPKGAYAGELFF. For the CDR3, the DNA is TGTGCCAGCTCACCACCGAAGGGGGCGTACGCCGGGGAGCTGTTTTTT. The chain employs TRBV18 and TRBJ2-2, with TRBD1 matching 7 bases. Germline CDR1 reads KGHSH; CDR2 reads LQKENI. V was pared by 0 bases and J by 6 bases, with 7 bases of the junction left unmatched. The CDR3 is 16 amino acids.

In its sample, this clone was seen once. The chain carries TRBV18 and TRBJ2-5; D is ambiguous. V lost 1 base and J lost 2, with 8 bases in between. Looked up from germline, CDR1 is KGHSH and CDR2 is LQKENI. This CDR3 spans 14 amino acids. CDR3 coding DNA: TGTGCCAGCTCACCACGCACACGTCAAGAGACCCAGTACTTC. This gives the protein CASSPRTRQETQYF.

The chain joins TRBV11-2 to TRBJ2-3; TRBD1 is a possible D gene (6 bases). V was pared by 1 base and J by 4 bases, with 9 bases between. The CDR3 covers 14 residues. The V gene's germline CDR1 is SGHAT and CDR2 FQNNGV. The CDR3 DNA is TGTGCCAGCAGCTTAGCCAAGGGGGCAGATACGCAGTATTTT. This codes for CASSLAKGADTQYF.

The chain employs TRBV30 and TRBJ2-5; maybe TRBD1 (5 bases). Trimming took off 2 bases at V and 5 bases at J, with 9 bases between the two ends. This CDR3 has 12 amino acids. The germline gives CDR1 GTSNPN, CDR2 SVGIG (reference sequence). As DNA, the CDR3 is TGTGCCTGGAGTAAGAAGGGGGAGACCCAGTACTTC. It yields the protein CAWSKKGETQYF.

This chain joins TRBV11-3 and TRBJ1-1, with TRBD1 matching 7 bases. This CDR3 comprises 13 residues. The J segment lost 6 bases and the V segment lost 3 bases, leaving 4 bases of the junction unmatched. Germline assignment: CDR1 SGHNT and CDR2 YENEEA. This CDR3 reads CASSFRQGAEAFF. The CDR3 nucleotides are TGTGCCAGCAGCTTCCGGCAGGGGGCTGAAGCTTTCTTT.

Here the CDR3 reads CASTREGVVDTEAFF. The CDR3 nucleotides read TGTGCCAGCACCAGGGAGGGGGTGGTGGACACTGAAGCTTTCTTT. The V and J genes are TRBV28 and TRBJ1-1; D is perhaps TRBD1 (6 bases). CDR3 length: 15 residues. CDR1 is MDHEN and CDR2 is SYDVKM in the germline V gene. The V end lost 7 bases, the J end lost 3 bases, and 18 bases lay between the germline ends.

The chain uses TRBV27 and TRBJ1-2, with 7 bases matching TRBD1. V lost 5 bases and J lost 4; bases outside the gene matches: 10. CDR3 length: 15 residues. CDR1 and CDR2 (germline): MNHEY, SMNVEV (reference sequence). CDR3 DNA: TGTGCCAGCAGTCAGCCGGGACAGAGATTCTATGGCTACACCTTC. It yields the protein CASSQPGQRFYGYTF.

This clone was observed once. The genes are TRBV15 and TRBJ2-3; 11 bases are shared with TRBD2. Per the germline V gene, CDR1 is LNHNV and CDR2 is YYDKDF (reference sequence). This CDR3 comprises 16 residues. J gave up 3 bases and V 3 bases, and 5 bases lay outside the gene matches. The CDR3 region is CATSRILAGGTDTQYF. The CDR3 nucleotides read TGTGCCACCAGCAGGATTCTAGCGGGAGGTACAGATACGCAGTATTTT.

The chain joins TRBV5-1 to TRBJ1-2; 12 nucleotides match TRBD1. CDR3 length equals 14 residues. Trimming took 2 bases from V and 8 from J; bases not matched to a gene: 4. CDR1 and CDR2 from the germline V gene are SGHRS and YFSETQ. The CDR3 sequence is CASSLGTGGVGYTF. The CDR3 nucleotides read TGCGCCAGCAGCTTAGGGACAGGGGGCGTGGGCTACACCTTC.

This chain uses TRBV5-4 with TRBJ2-2, with 8 bases lining up with TRBD2. Per germline, CDR1 SGHNT and CDR2 YYREEE (reference sequence). V was pared by 0 bases and J by 1 base, with 2 bases of the junction left unmatched. The CDR3 covers 16 residues. The CDR3 is CASSLAAGGNTGELFF. The CDR3 nucleotides are TGTGCCAGCAGCTTGGCGGCGGGGGGGAACACCGGGGAGCTGTTTTTT.